This is a list of T cell receptor beta chains from one sample in a study of blood T cell repertoires in COVID-19. The repertoire was sequenced with immunoSEQ multiplex PCR; TCRdb's copy has only in-frame clones and lacks some. The sample consists of more than 250,000 clones, 70% to 90% of them appearing once. The sample taken for sequencing was PBMCs or T cells enriched from blood (not recorded which). Receptor source: a woman under 40 who had recovered from COVID-19. Both conserved end residues are part of each CDR3. The D gene is left open where the match is weak. A clone size is listed for some rows: how often the clone was seen (once, few, many), or a class if it is expanded.

NA	TRBV19	TRBJ1-4	TRBD1	TGTGCCAGTAGGGACAGGGGGCGCAGTGAAAAACTGTTTTTT	CASRDRGRSEKLFF
many	TRBV19	TRBJ1-5	TRBD1	TGTGCCAGCAGGGACAGGGCTAGCAATCAGCCCCAGCATTTT	CASRDRASNQPQHF
NA	TRBV6-5	TRBJ1-5	NA	TGTGCCAGCAACAGAAGGGGGGGGTTGGATCAGCCCCAGCATTTT	CASNRRGGLDQPQHF
NA	TRBV20-1	TRBJ2-3	TRBD1	TGCAGTGCCCGACAGGGTACGCAGTATTTT	CSARQGTQYF
NA	TRBV25-1	TRBJ1-2	NA	TGTGCCAGCAGTGAAACCCGGGTAGGCGGCTACACCTTC	CASSETRVGGYTF
NA	TRBV7-9	TRBJ2-3	TRBD2	TGTGCCAGCAGAAGGATCGGCGGGGGGCGCACAGATACGCAGTATTTT	CASRRIGGGRTDTQYF
NA	TRBV30	TRBJ1-6	TRBD1	TGTGCCTGGAGTGCCCGGGGACAGGGAAATGTCTCACCCCTCCACTTT	CAWSARGQGNVSPLHF
NA	TRBV19	TRBJ1-5	NA	TGTGCCAGTAGTATCCTACTTGGTCTCGGCAATCAGCCCCAGCATTTT	CASSILLGLGNQPQHF
NA	TRBV5-5	TRBJ1-3	NA	TGTGCCAGCAGCTTGGACAGCCGAAACACCATATATTTT	CASSLDSRNTIYF
NA	TRBV19	TRBJ1-2	NA	TGTGCCAGTAGTATCGAGGGATCTGGCGGCTACACCTTC	CASSIEGSGGYTF
NA	TRBV3-1/TRBV3-2	TRBJ2-3	TRBD1	TGTGCCAGCAGCCACGGACAGGGCCTACCTAGCACAGATACGCAGTATTTT	CASSHGQGLPSTDTQYF
once	TRBV19	TRBJ2-1	TRBD2	TGTGCCAGTAGTATTGGTCGGCTAGCGGGGGGGCGATTCAATGAGCAGTTCTTC	CASSIGRLAGGRFNEQFF
once	TRBV5-1	TRBJ2-5	TRBD1	TGCGCCAGCAGCTTCGGGACAGGGGGTGAAGAGACCCAGTACTTC	CASSFGTGGEETQYF
once	TRBV4-2	TRBJ1-1	NA	TGTGCCAGCAGCCAAGGTGGCGGGATCCCTGAAGCTTTCTTT	CASSQGGGIPEAFF
NA	TRBV4-1	TRBJ2-3	TRBD2	TGCGCCAGCAGCCAACCACGAACTAGCGGGAGGACAGATACGCAGTATTTT	CASSQPRTSGRTDTQYF
NA	TRBV18	TRBJ1-2	TRBD1	TGTGCCAGCTCACCACCGGGACAGGGTGTAGCGTATGGCTACACCTTC	CASSPPGQGVAYGYTF
once	TRBV2	TRBJ2-5	TRBD2	TGTGCCAGCAGTGGGACTAGCTGGGAGACCCAGTACTTC	CASSGTSWETQYF
once	TRBV7-8	TRBJ1-4	NA	TGTGCCAGCGTGGGGGCCACTGAAAAACTGTTTTTT	CASVGATEKLFF
NA	TRBV7-9	TRBJ1-3	TRBD1	TGTGCCAGCAGCTCGGACAGGGGAGCTGGAAACACCATATATTTT	CASSSDRGAGNTIYF
once	TRBV11-2	TRBJ2-1	NA	TGTGCCAGCACCTTTTCCAGGGGAAGCTCCTACAATGAGCAGTTCTTC	CASTFSRGSSYNEQFF
once	TRBV10-3	TRBJ1-6	NA	TGTGCCATCAGTGAGGCGGGCCCTGAGAATTCACCCCTCCACTTT	CAISEAGPENSPLHF
NA	TRBV9	TRBJ2-7	NA	TGTGCCAGCAGCCCTAGGCAGGGGAGCTCCTACGAGCAGTACTTC	CASSPRQGSSYEQYF
once	TRBV5-6	TRBJ2-7	TRBD1	TGTGCCAGCAGCCCAGGGACAGGGAGCCTTTACGAGCAGTACTTC	CASSPGTGSLYEQYF
NA	TRBV9	TRBJ1-2	NA	TGTGCCAGCAGCACAGACGGATTCGGCTATGGCTACACCTTC	CASSTDGFGYGYTF
NA	TRBV5-5	TRBJ1-2	NA	TGTGCCAGCAGCTTGGTATCGACTACTAACTATGGCTACACCTTC	CASSLVSTTNYGYTF
NA	TRBV27	TRBJ1-1	TRBD1	TGTGCCAGCAGTTTCGGACAGGGTAACACTGAAGCTTTCTTT	CASSFGQGNTEAFF
NA	TRBV7-2	TRBJ2-3	TRBD1	TGTGCCAGCAGCCCGACAGGGGGAACAGATACGCAGTATTTT	CASSPTGGTDTQYF
NA	TRBV6-5	TRBJ2-3	TRBD1	TGTGCCAGCGGCCTGGGACAGGGCACAGATACGCAGTATTTT	CASGLGQGTDTQYF
NA	TRBV19	TRBJ1-6	NA	TGTGCCAGTAGTATAGATCCGCAGGGGAGGGTACCCCTCCACTTT	CASSIDPQGRVPLHF
NA	TRBV15	TRBJ1-6	TRBD1	TGTGCCACCAGCGAAGCCGCAGGGGGGTCCAGTTCACCCCTCCACTTT	CATSEAAGGSSSPLHF
NA	TRBV6-5	TRBJ2-3	TRBD1	TGTGCCAGCAGTTACTCGAGGTTAGGGGGCGAGGATACGCAGTATTTT	CASSYSRLGGEDTQYF
NA	TRBV18	TRBJ1-6	NA	TGTGCCAGCTCGCAGGGGACGGATTCACCCCTCCACTTT	CASSQGTDSPLHF
NA	TRBV5-8	TRBJ2-3	TRBD2	TGTGCCAGCAGCCTACTAGCGGGGGGGCCGTATACGCAGTATTTT	CASSLLAGGPYTQYF
NA	TRBV11-2	TRBJ2-1	TRBD2	TGTGCCAGCAGCCTCACTAGCGGGGGGGCCCCGGTCTATGAGCAGTTCTTC	CASSLTSGGAPVYEQFF
NA	TRBV5-6	TRBJ2-2	NA	TGTGCCAGCAGCCCCGGGAGTTACAATCTACGGGACACCGGGGAGCTGTTTTTT	CASSPGSYNLRDTGELFF
NA	TRBV30	TRBJ1-2	NA	TGTGCCTGGAGTGTACGCGCAGGTGGCTACACCTTC	CAWSVRAGGYTF
NA	TRBV19	TRBJ1-5	TRBD1	TGTGCCAGTAGTATAGAGGGGACAGCCCTAGCTTGGGAGCCCCAGCATTTT	CASSIEGTALAWEPQHF
NA	TRBV12-3/TRBV12-4	TRBJ2-7	NA	TGTGCCAGCAGTCCAAGGGGTGGCTACGAGCAGTACTTC	CASSPRGGYEQYF
NA	TRBV15	TRBJ1-2	NA	TGTGCCACCAGCAGAGGTCGGGACACACGGATCTATGGCTACACCTTC	CATSRGRDTRIYGYTF
few	TRBV10-3	TRBJ2-2	NA	TGTGCCATCAGTGAGTCGGGCTTTAACACCGGGGAGCTGTTTTTT	CAISESGFNTGELFF
NA	TRBV7-2	TRBJ2-2	NA	TGTGCCAGCAGCCTTAGAGTGCAGGGATCGAGCACCGGGGAGCTGTTTTTT	CASSLRVQGSSTGELFF
few	TRBV3-1/TRBV3-2	TRBJ1-6	NA	TGTGCCAGCAGCCAAGATAGCGGGGGGATAGGGTCACCCCTCCACTTT	CASSQDSGGIGSPLHF
NA	TRBV7-8	TRBJ2-1	TRBD2	TGTGCCAGCAGCTTAGCGCTCCAGCGGGGGGTAAACAATGAGCAGTTCTTC	CASSLALQRGVNNEQFF
NA	TRBV6-5	TRBJ2-2	TRBD1	TGTGCCATCTCGGACAGGTCGGACGGGGAGCTGTTTTTT	CAISDRSDGELFF
NA	TRBV11-2	TRBJ1-1	NA	TGTGCCAGCAGCAGCTCGGGCAGGGTGAACACTGAAGCTTTCTTT	CASSSSGRVNTEAFF
NA	TRBV5-6	TRBJ1-1	NA	TGTGCCAGCAGCGACAACGGGGGGGTGAACACTGAAGCTTTCTTT	CASSDNGGVNTEAFF
NA	TRBV5-1	TRBJ2-1	TRBD2	TGCGCCAGCAGCTTAGGACTAGCGGGGGGACGATACAATGAGCAGTTCTTC	CASSLGLAGGRYNEQFF
NA	TRBV6-5	TRBJ1-2	NA	TGTGCCAGCAGTTACTCGAGGCAGTACAACTATGGCTACACCTTC	CASSYSRQYNYGYTF
NA	TRBV29-1	TRBJ1-3	NA	TGCAGCGTTGTTACGGGAAACTACTCTGGAAACACCATATATTTT	CSVVTGNYSGNTIYF
NA	TRBV6-6	TRBJ1-2	TRBD1	TGTGCCAGCAGGGAACCGGGACAGGGCGTAAGCTATGGCTACACCTTC	CASREPGQGVSYGYTF
NA	TRBV27	TRBJ2-5	TRBD2	TGTGCCAGCAGACCTTCCGGGGGGTTGGAGACCCAGTACTTC	CASRPSGGLETQYF
NA	TRBV5-1	TRBJ2-7	NA	TGCGCCAGCAGCTCCCTGGGGGCTAGCGGAACCTACGAGCAGTACTTC	CASSSLGASGTYEQYF
once	TRBV13	TRBJ1-1	NA	TGTGCCAGCAGCTCGACAGCTTTGAACACTGAAGCTTTCTTT	CASSSTALNTEAFF
NA	TRBV7-2	TRBJ1-5	NA	TGTGCCAGCAGCTTCAGGGGCCATAGCAATCAGCCCCAGCATTTT	CASSFRGHSNQPQHF
NA	TRBV19	TRBJ2-7	NA	TGTGCCAGTAATAACGGGAGATCCTACGAGCAGTACTTC	CASNNGRSYEQYF